This T cell receptor (beta chain) was captured by sequencing in a study of T cell repertoires in cytomegalovirus infection. Looking at the study overall: CMV epitopes in the study were HLA-C-restricted (recently identified) and HLA-B-restricted (well studied). Both a matching HLA type and CMV infection were indicated by public TCR beta signatures.

TCRdb fed the reads into MiXCR, producing one record per CDR3 protein. The sample consists of about 270,000 distinct CDR3 sequences, 22% of them appearing once. The germline V and J ends were trimmed by 2 bases and 4 bases, with 20 bases remaining between them. The germline V gene has CDR1 LGHDT and CDR2 YNNKEL (reference sequence). This CDR3 has 17 residues. Points on this clonotype: The antigen is not known.

This specimen was cultured PBMCs, taken from culture after CMV antigen stimulation. This sequence originates from a human donor in good health (CMV status not recorded). Some clones in this sample may be carry-over from other donors' samples. The V call is TRBV3-1, the J call TRBJ2-5, with D perhaps TRBD2 (6 bases). This CDR3 reads CASSQNPGLRGAETQYF. The CDR3 region has the DNA TGTGCCAGCAGCCAAAACCCGGGACTCCGGGGCGCAGAGACCCAGTACTTC.